This TCR beta chain was obtained from a study of blood T cell repertoires in COVID-19. Germline V gene lookup returns CDR1 SGHDN and CDR2 FVKESK. The CDR3 has 13 residues. V lost 1 base and J lost 7, with 10 bases in between. Repertoires were generated with immunoSEQ multiplex PCR, while TCRdb's copy carries only in-frame clones and drops some. The table shows roughly 280,000 clones, with around 90% occurring only once. The chain is built from TRBV14 and TRBJ2-5; tentative D call: TRBD1 (7 bases). The TCR originated in a man aged 50 to 59 with acute or convalescent COVID-19. Sample: peripheral blood. The CDR3 DNA reads as TGTGCCAGCAGCCAAGTGGAGGGGGCGACCCAGTACTTC. Translating gives CASSQVEGATQYF. The variable domain in full, with the rest retrieved from reference TRBV14 and TRBJ2-5, is EAGVTQFPSHSVIEKGQTVTLRCDPISGHDNLYWYRRVMGKEIKFLLHFVKESKQDESGMPNNRFLAERTGGTYSTLKVQPAELEDSGVYFCASSQVEGATQYFGPGTRLLVL.